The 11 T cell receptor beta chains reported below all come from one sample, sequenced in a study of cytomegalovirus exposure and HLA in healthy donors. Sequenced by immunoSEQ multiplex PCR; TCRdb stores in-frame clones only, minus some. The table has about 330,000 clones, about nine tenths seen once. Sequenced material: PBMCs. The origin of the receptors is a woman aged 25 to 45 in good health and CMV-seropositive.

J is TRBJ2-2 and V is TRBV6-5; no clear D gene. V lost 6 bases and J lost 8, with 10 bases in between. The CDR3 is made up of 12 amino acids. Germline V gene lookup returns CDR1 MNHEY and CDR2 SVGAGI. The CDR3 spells CASSPASGELFF. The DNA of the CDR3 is TGTGCCAGCAGCCCCGCCAGTGGGGAGCTGTTTTTT.

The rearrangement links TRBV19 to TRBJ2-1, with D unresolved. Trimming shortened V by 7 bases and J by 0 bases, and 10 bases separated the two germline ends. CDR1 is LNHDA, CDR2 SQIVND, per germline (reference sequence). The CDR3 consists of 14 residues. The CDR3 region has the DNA TGTGCCAGTAAACTGGGAAGCTCCTACAATGAGCAGTTCTTC. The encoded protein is CASKLGSSYNEQFF. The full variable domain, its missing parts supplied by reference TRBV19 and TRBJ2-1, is DGGITQSPKYLFRKEGQNVTLSCEQNLNHDAMYWYRQDPGQGLRLIYYSQIVNDFQKGDIAEGYSVSREKKESFPLTVTSAQKNPTAFYLCASKLGSSYNEQFFGPGTRLTVL.

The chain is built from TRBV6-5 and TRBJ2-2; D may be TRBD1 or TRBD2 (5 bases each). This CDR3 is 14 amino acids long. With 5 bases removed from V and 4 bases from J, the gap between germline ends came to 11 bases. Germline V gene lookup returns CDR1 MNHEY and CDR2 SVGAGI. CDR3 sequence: CASSPGTSTGELFF. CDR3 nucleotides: TGTGCCAGCAGTCCCGGGACGTCCACCGGGGAGCTGTTTTTT.

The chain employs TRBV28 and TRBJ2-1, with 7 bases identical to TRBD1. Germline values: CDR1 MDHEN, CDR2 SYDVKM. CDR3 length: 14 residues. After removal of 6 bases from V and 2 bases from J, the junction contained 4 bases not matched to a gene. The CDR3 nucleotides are TGTGCCAGCAGCTGGACAGGAGCCTACAATGAGCAGTTCTTC. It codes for CASSWTGAYNEQFF.

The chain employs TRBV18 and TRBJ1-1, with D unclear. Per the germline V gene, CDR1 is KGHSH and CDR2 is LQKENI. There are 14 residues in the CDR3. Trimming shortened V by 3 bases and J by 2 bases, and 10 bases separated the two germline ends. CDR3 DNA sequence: TGTGCCAGCTCACCCTCGATCAGAAACACTGAAGCTTTCTTT. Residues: CASSPSIRNTEAFF.

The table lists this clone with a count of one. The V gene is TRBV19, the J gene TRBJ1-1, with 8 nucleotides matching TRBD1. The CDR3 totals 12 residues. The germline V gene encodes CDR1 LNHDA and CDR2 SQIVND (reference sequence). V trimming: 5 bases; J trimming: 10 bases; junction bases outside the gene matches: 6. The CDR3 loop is CASSEQGGRAFF. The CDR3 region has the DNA TGTGCCAGTAGTGAACAGGGGGGAAGAGCTTTCTTT.

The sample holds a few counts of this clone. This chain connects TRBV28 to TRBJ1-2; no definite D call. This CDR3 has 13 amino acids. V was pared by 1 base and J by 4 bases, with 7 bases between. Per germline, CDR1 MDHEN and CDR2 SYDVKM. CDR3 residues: CASSLFDAYGYTF. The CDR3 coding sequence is TGTGCCAGCAGTTTATTCGATGCCTATGGCTACACCTTC.

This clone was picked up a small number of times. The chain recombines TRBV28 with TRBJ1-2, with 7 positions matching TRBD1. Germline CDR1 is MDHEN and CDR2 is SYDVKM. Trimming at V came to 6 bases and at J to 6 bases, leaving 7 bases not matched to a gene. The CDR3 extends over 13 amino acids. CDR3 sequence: CASRLTGANGYTF. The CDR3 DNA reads TGTGCCAGCAGACTCACAGGGGCTAATGGCTACACCTTC.

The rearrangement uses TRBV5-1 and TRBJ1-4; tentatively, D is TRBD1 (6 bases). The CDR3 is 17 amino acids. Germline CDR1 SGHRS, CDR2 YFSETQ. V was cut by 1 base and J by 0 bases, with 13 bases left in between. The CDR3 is CASSLRVRGATNEKLFF. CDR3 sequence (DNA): TGCGCCAGCAGCTTGAGGGTCAGGGGTGCAACTAATGAAAAACTGTTTTTT.

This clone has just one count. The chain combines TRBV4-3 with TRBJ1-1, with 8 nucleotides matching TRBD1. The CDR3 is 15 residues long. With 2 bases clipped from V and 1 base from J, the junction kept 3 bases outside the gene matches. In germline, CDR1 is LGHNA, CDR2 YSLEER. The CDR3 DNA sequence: TGCGCCAGCAGCCAATACAGGGGGGCGAACACTGAAGCTTTCTTT. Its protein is CASSQYRGANTEAFF.

DNA for the CDR3: TGTGCCAGCAGTTCAGGTCAGCCCCAGCATTTT. Its translation is CASSSGQPQHF. The rearrangement uses TRBV28 and TRBJ1-5; no clear D gene. Trimming took off 4 bases at V and 6 bases at J, with 4 bases between the two ends. The CDR3 runs 11 residues. Looked up from germline, CDR1 is MDHEN and CDR2 is SYDVKM.